This T cell receptor beta chain was identified in a study of shared clonotypes between healthy human individuals. Study background: Per donor, CD8 memory used one plate, CD8 naive used two, CD4 memory used three and CD4 naive used three.

As to this clone: Antigen: not known.

Generated by immunoSEQ multiplex PCR, the TCRdb table keeps only in-frame clones and is missing some. The data contain 800,000 to 950,000 clones, about 96% of them singletons. CDR1 is SGHTA, CDR2 FQGNSA, per germline. The CDR3 has 14 amino acids. V was clipped by 7 bases and J by 5 bases, with 17 bases between them. Broader study findings: Researchers found naive subsets generally carried larger estimated richness than memory subsets. Apart from blood, nothing was sampled; tissue repertoires likely differ. With a handful of donors compared, 4.5% to 6.5% of naive CD4 clonotypes were shared.

CD45RO negativity and positive selection for CCR7 defined naive CD8 cells, a population that excluded terminally differentiated effector memory CD45RA+ cells. Sequencing was carried out using naive CD8+ T cells sorted from blood. The receptor comes from a man aged 25-45 years in good health. The chain employs TRBV7-2 and TRBJ2-5; D perhaps matches TRBD2 (5 bases). As DNA, the CDR3 is TGTGCCAGCACCGAGCCCGGGGATTGGGAGACCCAGTACTTC. Amino acid sequence: CASTEPGDWETQYF.